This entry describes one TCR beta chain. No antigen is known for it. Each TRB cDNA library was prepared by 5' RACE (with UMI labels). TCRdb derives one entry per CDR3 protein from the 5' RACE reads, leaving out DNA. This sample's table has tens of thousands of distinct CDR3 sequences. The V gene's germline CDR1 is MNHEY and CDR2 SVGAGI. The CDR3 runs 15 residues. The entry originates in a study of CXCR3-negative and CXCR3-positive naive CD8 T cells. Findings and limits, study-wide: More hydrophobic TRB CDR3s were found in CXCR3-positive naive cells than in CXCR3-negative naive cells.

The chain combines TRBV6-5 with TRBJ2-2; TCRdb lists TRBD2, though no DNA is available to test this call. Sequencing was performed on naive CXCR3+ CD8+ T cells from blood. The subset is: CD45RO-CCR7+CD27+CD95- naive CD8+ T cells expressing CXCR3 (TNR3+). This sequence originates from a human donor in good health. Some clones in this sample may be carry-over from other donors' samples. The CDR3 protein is CASSYIAGNTGELFF.